This T cell receptor (beta chain) stems from a study of cytomegalovirus exposure and HLA in healthy donors. Only a few counts were recorded for this clone. Its antigen is not identified. The primer mix had 60 Vbeta and 13 Jbeta primers. Sequenced by immunoSEQ multiplex PCR; TCRdb stores in-frame clones only, minus some. The table has around 63,000 clones, under 85% seen once. At sampling all donors were nominally healthy, likely with unrecorded immune exposures. General study points: TCR beta chain V- and J-gene trimming was linked, in a later analysis, to a missense variant in DCLRE1C. From TCR beta sequences, most subjects' HLA-A and HLA-B alleles were reportedly predicted accurately.

The CDR3 is 15 residues long. V was cut by 0 bases and J by 4 bases, with 13 bases left in between. Germline values: CDR1 SGHNT, CDR2 YYREEE (reference sequence). The source is a woman in her 30s in good health and CMV-seronegative. Source material: PBMCs. The gene calls are TRBV5-4 and TRBJ1-1, with no clear D. The CDR3 loop reads CASSLDGVGSTEAFF. CDR3 nucleotide sequence: TGTGCCAGCAGCTTGGACGGGGTCGGGAGCACTGAAGCTTTCTTT.